Listed here are 12 T cell receptor beta chains from one sample, sequenced in a study of naive and memory T cell subsets. TCR cDNA received a 3' ligated oligonucleotide that carried a UMI. Four PCR rounds used nested alpha and beta constant region primers plus the SP2 primer. One entry per CDR3 protein, called by TCRdb with MiXCR from the 5' RACE reads. The sample lists approximately 49,000 distinct CDR3 sequences; approximately 4.8% were seen once. The receptors originated from a female donor in good health.

In this sample, this clonotype turned up many times. The chain is built from TRBV27 and TRBJ2-7; weak D call: TRBD1 (6 bases). The CDR3 sequence is 16 residues long. Germline-derived CDR1 and CDR2 are MNHEY and SMNVEV (reference sequence). Deletions cut 2 bases from V and 3 bases from J, with 17 bases between. The CDR3 DNA follows: TGTGCCAGCAGTTTAAGGGGGACAACAGGGTTCTACGAGCAGTACTTC. Translation: CASSLRGTTGFYEQYF.

This clonotype was seen at least ten times. The CDR3 reads CSVDRDREETQYF. The CDR3 DNA reads TGCAGCGTTGACCGGGACAGGGAAGAGACCCAGTACTTC. The V call is TRBV29-1, the J call TRBJ2-5; 9 bases map to TRBD1. In germline, CDR1 is SQVTM, CDR2 ANQGSEA. With 3 bases clipped from V and 3 bases from J, the junction kept 2 bases outside the gene matches. The CDR3 is made up of 13 amino acids.

This clonotype was observed many times. The gene calls are TRBV20-1 and TRBJ1-2, with D possibly being TRBD1 (6 bases). CDR3 size: 12 residues. Germline values: CDR1 DFQATT, CDR2 SNEGSKA (reference sequence). V was pared by 2 bases and J by 7 bases, with 11 bases between. The CDR3 sequence: CSARLGQLGYTF. In DNA form, the CDR3 reads TGCAGTGCTAGACTAGGACAGCTTGGCTACACCTTC.

This clonotype was seen a few times. This chain links TRBV6-6 with TRBJ2-3; D uncertain. Trimming left V 0 bases short and J 3 bases short, with 7 bases between. The length of the CDR3 is 14 residues. In germline, CDR1 is MNHNY, CDR2 SVGAGI (reference sequence). This CDR3 reads CASSYSLGTDTQYF. CDR3 sequence (DNA): TGTGCCAGCAGTTACTCGTTGGGGACAGATACGCAGTATTTT.

This clonotype was counted at least ten times. The chain links TRBV6-6 to TRBJ1-3; D is possibly TRBD1 (6 bases). The V gene lost 8 bases and the J gene lost 2 bases, with 16 bases spanning the gap. CDR1 is MNHNY, CDR2 SVGAGI, per germline (reference sequence). The CDR3 runs to 15 residues. CDR3 protein: CASSYPGTTGNTIYF. As DNA, the CDR3 is TGTGCCAGCTCCTACCCCGGGACAACTGGAAACACCATATATTTT.

At least ten counts were recorded for this clonotype. The V call is TRBV29-1, the J call TRBJ1-1; D ambiguous. Trimming left V 8 bases short and J 3 bases short, with 13 bases between. This CDR3 has 12 residues. Germline V CDR1 and CDR2: SQVTM, ANQGSEA. The CDR3: CSSRLGYTEAFF. The CDR3 coding sequence is TGCAGCTCCAGGTTGGGTTACACTGAAGCTTTCTTT. Looking up the rest from reference TRBV29-1 and TRBJ1-1 gives the full variable domain: SAVISQKPSRDICQRGTSLTIQCQVDSQVTMMFWYRQQPGQSLTLIATANQGSEATYESGFVIDKFPISRPNLTFSTLTVSNMSPEDSSIYLCSSRLGYTEAFFGQGTRLTVV.

This clonotype was observed at least ten times. The V gene is TRBV7-3, the J gene TRBJ1-1, with a possible D match to TRBD1 (5 bases). The CDR3 runs 14 residues. V lost 1 base and J lost 5, with 11 bases in between. CDR1 SGHTA and CDR2 FQGTGA come from the germline V gene. For the CDR3, the DNA is TGTGCCAGCAGCTTAAGACAGACCGGGACTGAAGCTTTCTTT. It is translated as CASSLRQTGTEAFF.

This clonotype was recorded at least ten times. One end of the junction does not line up with germline, which may come from a read error. This chain uses TRBV28 with TRBJ1-2; a weak D match, TRBD1 (5 bases). Looked up from germline, CDR1 is MDHEN and CDR2 is SYDVKM. The CDR3 runs to 15 residues. CDR3 DNA sequence: TGTGCCAGCAGGGGGGGGGGACGCCGAGGGGATGGCGACACCTTC. It specifies CASRGGGRRGDGDTF.

This clonotype was counted many times. The chain combines TRBV9 with TRBJ2-2, with a weak D call TRBD2 (6 bases). The CDR3 spans 14 residues. Between the trimmed V and J ends, which lost 6 bases and 0 bases, there was a span of 9 bases. Per the germline V gene, CDR1 is SGDLS and CDR2 is YYNGEE. For the CDR3, the DNA is TGTGCCAGCACGCGGGATACGAACACCGGGGAGCTGTTTTTT. As protein: CASTRDTNTGELFF.

This clonotype occurred many times. The rearrangement joins TRBV18 to TRBJ2-3; 9 bases line up with TRBD2. CDR3 length: 14 residues. V gave up 6 bases and J gave up 0 bases; unmatched junction bases: 1. The germline gives CDR1 KGHSH, CDR2 LQKENI. The CDR3 coding sequence is TGTGCCAGCTCCGGACTAGCGAGCACAGATACGCAGTATTTT. Its protein is CASSGLASTDTQYF.

In its sample, this clonotype was seen many times. The chain is built from TRBV30 and TRBJ1-3; D is perhaps TRBD1 (5 bases). Trimming cost V 3 bases and J 0 bases, with 6 bases left between them. The V gene's germline CDR1 is GTSNPN and CDR2 SVGIG (reference sequence). CDR3 size: 13 residues. In nucleotides, the CDR3 is TGTGCCTGGAGCGGGACCTCTGGAAACACCATATATTTT. Residues: CAWSGTSGNTIYF.

This clonotype showed up just a few times. The rearrangement links TRBV6-6 to TRBJ2-7; 7 bases are a match to TRBD2. In germline, CDR1 is MNHNY, CDR2 SVGAGI (reference sequence). The CDR3 contains 16 residues. V dropped 2 bases and J dropped 1; count of bases not matched to a gene: 8. The CDR3 sequence: CASSYQTGGRSYEQYF. The CDR3 nucleotides read TGTGCCAGCAGTTACCAAACGGGAGGCCGTTCCTACGAGCAGTACTTC.